This T cell receptor beta chain was identified during a study of blood T cell repertoires in COVID-19. As for the study in general: The United States, Italy and Spain supplied acute and convalescent COVID-19 samples. T cells, B-cell-depleted T cells, or PBMCs provided the cDNA or gDNA that served as material.

In its sample, this clone was seen once. Per the original data handling: Reference gene primer amplification gave nucleated cell count estimates. TCRdb keeps only in-frame clones here, not all; method: immunoSEQ multiplex PCR. The DNA gave D and trimming, while V, J and clone size come from that table. This sample yields about 49,000 clones, of which roughly 86% are seen a single time; 5% belongs to the top ten. V dropped 4 bases and J dropped 0; count of bases not matched to a gene: 11. Germline V gene data show CDR1 as SGHRS and CDR2 as YFSETQ. This CDR3 contains 18 residues. The clonotype comes from a man in his forties with active COVID-19. Sequencing was performed on peripheral blood. This chain links TRBV5-1 with TRBJ2-3; 10 bases line up with TRBD1. Here the CDR3 reads CASSTGQGVGPSTDTQYF. The CDR3 bases are TGCGCCAGCAGCACCGGACAGGGGGTCGGCCCTAGCACAGATACGCAGTATTTT.